The clone carrying this TCR beta chain was detected only once. Produced via immunoSEQ multiplex PCR; TCRdb's table is partial and in-frame only. This table holds fewer than 13,000 clones, around four fifths found once. The data are from a study of pediatric ulcerative colitis. One to two pinch biopsies were taken from the rectum during colonoscopy. What was sequenced was gut tissue. The origin of this receptor is a girl aged 5-17 years who was a control in a study of pediatric ulcerative colitis.

The CDR3 region has the DNA TGTGCCAGCAGTTTACATCCGGGGGCTAGCGGGGCTCACCTTTCCTACGAGCAGTACTTC. Amino acids: CASSLHPGASGAHLSYEQYF. The chain recombines TRBV28 with TRBJ2-7, with 9 bases that match TRBD2. The CDR3 is 20 residues long. Germline CDR1 MDHEN, CDR2 SYDVKM. V trimming: 2 bases; J trimming: 1 base; junction bases outside the gene matches: 18.